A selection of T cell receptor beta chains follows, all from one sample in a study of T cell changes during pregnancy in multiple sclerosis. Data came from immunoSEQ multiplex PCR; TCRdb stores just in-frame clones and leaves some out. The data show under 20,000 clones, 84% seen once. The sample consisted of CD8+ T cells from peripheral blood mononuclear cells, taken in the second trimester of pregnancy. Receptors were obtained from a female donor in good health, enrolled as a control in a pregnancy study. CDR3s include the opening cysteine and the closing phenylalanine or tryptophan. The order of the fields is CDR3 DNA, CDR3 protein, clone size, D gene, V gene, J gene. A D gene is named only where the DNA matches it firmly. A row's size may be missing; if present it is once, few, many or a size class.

CDR3 DNA: TGTGCCAGCAGCTCTAACAGTGACCCTAACTACGAGCAGTACTTC; CDR3 protein: CASSSNSDPNYEQYF; clone size: .; D gene: .; V gene: TRBV7-9; J gene: TRBJ2-7
CDR3 DNA: TGTGCCAGCAGTCAGAAGGGACAGAGTAATGAAAAACTGTTTTTT; CDR3 protein: CASSQKGQSNEKLFF; clone size: .; D gene: TRBD1; V gene: TRBV6-5; J gene: TRBJ1-4
CDR3 DNA: TGTGCCAGTAGTATAGCCCGGGACAGGGGATACGAGCAGTACTTC; CDR3 protein: CASSIARDRGYEQYF; clone size: few; D gene: TRBD1; V gene: TRBV19; J gene: TRBJ2-7
CDR3 DNA: TGTGCCAGCAGCGGGGCTTACAATGAGCAGTTCTTC; CDR3 protein: CASSGAYNEQFF; clone size: .; D gene: .; V gene: TRBV9; J gene: TRBJ2-1
CDR3 DNA: TGCGCCAGCAGCCAAGCACAGGGGCTCCTAGAGACCCAGTACTTC; CDR3 protein: CASSQAQGLLETQYF; clone size: .; D gene: TRBD1; V gene: TRBV4-3; J gene: TRBJ2-5
CDR3 DNA: TGTGCCACCAGCCGGACACCCGAGATTGGTCAGGCTTTCTTT; CDR3 protein: CATSRTPEIGQAFF; clone size: few; D gene: .; V gene: TRBV15; J gene: TRBJ1-1
CDR3 DNA: TGTGCCAGCAGTGACGGGTCAGGGCAAGGGGCCAACGTCCTGACTTTC; CDR3 protein: CASSDGSGQGANVLTF; clone size: .; D gene: .; V gene: TRBV6-4; J gene: TRBJ2-6
CDR3 DNA: TGCGCCAGCAGCCAAGCGGCGGGGGTGGGGTACGAGCAGTACTTC; CDR3 protein: CASSQAAGVGYEQYF; clone size: .; D gene: TRBD2; V gene: TRBV4-3; J gene: TRBJ2-7
CDR3 DNA: TGTGCCAGCAGCGGGGGAGGCGGGGGGACCTTCTACAATGAGCAGTTCTTC; CDR3 protein: CASSGGGGGTFYNEQFF; clone size: .; D gene: TRBD2; V gene: TRBV11-2; J gene: TRBJ2-1
CDR3 DNA: TGTGCCAGCAGTCCCTGGAGTAGCGGGGGGCCCTCTGCCGGGGAGCTGTTTTTT; CDR3 protein: CASSPWSSGGPSAGELFF; clone size: .; D gene: TRBD2; V gene: TRBV6-9; J gene: TRBJ2-2
CDR3 DNA: TGTGCTAGTGGTCCTAGCGGGGGGCCCACCGCCGAGCAGTTCTTC; CDR3 protein: CASGPSGGPTAEQFF; clone size: .; D gene: TRBD2; V gene: TRBV12-5; J gene: TRBJ2-1
CDR3 DNA: TGTGCCAGCAGCTTAGACCCGGGCTACGAGCAGTACTTC; CDR3 protein: CASSLDPGYEQYF; clone size: .; D gene: .; V gene: TRBV7-8; J gene: TRBJ2-7
CDR3 DNA: TGTGCCAGCAGCCCAAAGGGGGTGTCCACAGATACGCAGTATTTT; CDR3 protein: CASSPKGVSTDTQYF; clone size: .; D gene: .; V gene: TRBV7-9; J gene: TRBJ2-3
CDR3 DNA: TGCAGCGTTGAAGGTGGGGCCTATTACGAGCAGTACTTC; CDR3 protein: CSVEGGAYYEQYF; clone size: few; D gene: .; V gene: TRBV29-1; J gene: TRBJ2-7
CDR3 DNA: TGTGCCAGCAGTACTAGCGGGCCCTACAATGAGCAGTTCTTC; CDR3 protein: CASSTSGPYNEQFF; clone size: .; D gene: TRBD2; V gene: TRBV27; J gene: TRBJ2-1
CDR3 DNA: TGTGCCAGCAGCGACAGTTTCGATGGCTACACCTTC; CDR3 protein: CASSDSFDGYTF; clone size: few; D gene: .; V gene: TRBV27; J gene: TRBJ1-2
CDR3 DNA: TGCGCCAGCAGCCAAGAGGACCAGGGGGTGAACTACGAGCAGTACTTC; CDR3 protein: CASSQEDQGVNYEQYF; clone size: .; D gene: TRBD1; V gene: TRBV4-3; J gene: TRBJ2-7
CDR3 DNA: TGTGCCAGCAGCCAAGACGATGGACTCTCGTACTTC; CDR3 protein: CASSQDDGLSYF; clone size: .; D gene: .; V gene: TRBV4-2; J gene: TRBJ2-4
CDR3 DNA: TGTGCCAGTCATGCAGCAGGGGATCGTGACACTGAAGCTTTCTTT; CDR3 protein: CASHAAGDRDTEAFF; clone size: .; D gene: .; V gene: TRBV19; J gene: TRBJ1-1
CDR3 DNA: TGTGCCAGCAGTGGCCGGGTATCCTCCTACGAGCAGTACTTC; CDR3 protein: CASSGRVSSYEQYF; clone size: once; D gene: .; V gene: TRBV28; J gene: TRBJ2-7
CDR3 DNA: TGCGCCAGCAGCCAATGGACTAGCGGTAGAAAAGACCGGGAGCTGTTTTTT; CDR3 protein: CASSQWTSGRKDRELFF; clone size: .; D gene: TRBD2; V gene: TRBV4-1; J gene: TRBJ2-2
CDR3 DNA: TGTGCCTGGTGGCAGGGCTTTGGGAACACCGGGGAGCTGTTTTTT; CDR3 protein: CAWWQGFGNTGELFF; clone size: .; D gene: .; V gene: TRBV30; J gene: TRBJ2-2
CDR3 DNA: TGTGCCAGCAGCGTTTACGGGGGGACCTCTAACTATGGCTACACCTTC; CDR3 protein: CASSVYGGTSNYGYTF; clone size: .; D gene: .; V gene: TRBV5-6; J gene: TRBJ1-2
CDR3 DNA: TGTGCCATAACTTTGGGGGGAGGGGCTGAAGCTTTCTTT; CDR3 protein: CAITLGGGAEAFF; clone size: few; D gene: .; V gene: TRBV11-2; J gene: TRBJ1-1
CDR3 DNA: TGCGCCACACCCTATGACAGGGGAATTCTAGAGGGTTGTGGCTACACCTTC; CDR3 protein: CATPYDRGILEGCGYTF; clone size: .; D gene: TRBD1; V gene: TRBV10-1; J gene: TRBJ1-2
CDR3 DNA: TGTGCCAGCAGCAATATACAGGGGAGTGGTGGCTACACCTTC; CDR3 protein: CASSNIQGSGGYTF; clone size: .; D gene: TRBD1; V gene: TRBV5-6; J gene: TRBJ1-2
CDR3 DNA: TGCGCCAGCAGTGAAGGGACAGGGTCCTATGGCTACACCTTC; CDR3 protein: CASSEGTGSYGYTF; clone size: .; D gene: TRBD1; V gene: TRBV10-1; J gene: TRBJ1-2
CDR3 DNA: TGTGCCAGCACCATAAAGGGGCTCGGCTACAATGAGCAGTTCTTC; CDR3 protein: CASTIKGLGYNEQFF; clone size: .; D gene: .; V gene: TRBV6-5; J gene: TRBJ2-1
CDR3 DNA: TGTGCCAGTAACGGGGGGGCGTATGGCTACACCTTC; CDR3 protein: CASNGGAYGYTF; clone size: .; D gene: .; V gene: TRBV19; J gene: TRBJ1-2
CDR3 DNA: TGTGCCAGCAGCCCGACGACAGGGGGGTCTGAAGCTTTCTTT; CDR3 protein: CASSPTTGGSEAFF; clone size: .; D gene: TRBD1; V gene: TRBV13; J gene: TRBJ1-1
CDR3 DNA: TGTGCCAGCAGTACTCTAGGGGTTGTTGACACCGGGGAGCTGTTTTTT; CDR3 protein: CASSTLGVVDTGELFF; clone size: .; D gene: .; V gene: TRBV28; J gene: TRBJ2-2
CDR3 DNA: TGTGCCAGCAGCTTAGTCAGTAATGAGCAGTTCTTC; CDR3 protein: CASSLVSNEQFF; clone size: .; D gene: .; V gene: TRBV7-9; J gene: TRBJ2-1
CDR3 DNA: TGTGCCAGCAACCCCAGGTCCTACGAGCAGTACTTC; CDR3 protein: CASNPRSYEQYF; clone size: .; D gene: .; V gene: TRBV2; J gene: TRBJ2-7
CDR3 DNA: TGTGCCAGCAGCCGGCAGGGGGCGGACTATGGCTACACCTTC; CDR3 protein: CASSRQGADYGYTF; clone size: .; D gene: TRBD1; V gene: TRBV28; J gene: TRBJ1-2
CDR3 DNA: TGTGCCAGCAGCTCCGCGACCTACGAGCAGTACTTC; CDR3 protein: CASSSATYEQYF; clone size: .; D gene: .; V gene: TRBV7-9; J gene: TRBJ2-7
CDR3 DNA: TGTGCCAGTAGTTCGGGGACAGGGGGTGGAGATACGCAGTATTTT; CDR3 protein: CASSSGTGGGDTQYF; clone size: .; D gene: TRBD1; V gene: TRBV19; J gene: TRBJ2-3
CDR3 DNA: TGTGCCAGCAGTTACCGACAGAACTATGGCTACACCTTC; CDR3 protein: CASSYRQNYGYTF; clone size: .; D gene: .; V gene: TRBV6-5; J gene: TRBJ1-2
CDR3 DNA: TGTGCCAGCAGTCTCCTTGGGGCCAATGAGCAGTTCTTC; CDR3 protein: CASSLLGANEQFF; clone size: .; D gene: .; V gene: TRBV6-5; J gene: TRBJ2-1
CDR3 DNA: TGTGCCAGCAGGGGAGGGGACGCAGATACGCAGTATTTT; CDR3 protein: CASRGGDADTQYF; clone size: .; D gene: TRBD2; V gene: TRBV7-9; J gene: TRBJ2-3
CDR3 DNA: TGTGCCAGCAGCTTCATTAGTGGCGGGGTACGGGAGCAGTTCTTC; CDR3 protein: CASSFISGGVREQFF; clone size: .; D gene: .; V gene: TRBV7-9; J gene: TRBJ2-1